Listed below are T cell receptor beta chains from one sample, sequenced in a study of shared clonotypes between healthy human individuals. Some clones are missing from TCRdb's copy, which holds only in-frame ones; the method was immunoSEQ multiplex PCR. The sample yields a few hundred thousand clones, roughly 80% seen once. The sequencing sample was made of memory CD4+ T cells sorted from blood. These receptor sequences come from a man aged 30 to 45 in good health. CDR3s include the opening cysteine and the closing phenylalanine or tryptophan.

TRBV18 | CASSPRLGQGNNEQFF
TRBV5-5 | CASSLGWTYEQYF
TRBV6-6 | CASSYPQRGATYEQYF
TRBV10-2 | CASSDSLGARDTEAFF
TRBV5-1 | CASSATGGETQYF
TRBV18 | CASSPSAGAAAYEQYF
TRBV7-2 | CASSLAGSSYEQYF
TRBV27 | CASSPQVQTSNSPLHF
TRBV27 | CASSVKGDYEQYF
TRBV5-5 | CASGRTSGINEQFF
TRBV9 | CASSLTGGADSGNTIYF
TRBV4-1 | CASSQATSLSEQFF
TRBV28 | CASRSPGASYEQYF
TRBV28 | CASMFWGGRTEAFF
TRBV2 | CASRKGTVQETQYF
TRBV28 | CASTRNHEQFF
TRBV5-5 | CASRLPGQGRNEQFF
TRBV5-6 | CASSEQGPSSYEQYF
TRBV7-7 | CASSRQGRETQYF
TRBV30 | CAWSVRGGQDQPQHF
TRBV19 | CASSQGFHEQYF
TRBV5-1 | CASRPRAGELFF
TRBV7-2 | CASSLVLVHEQYF
TRBV25-1 | CASSVQSSYEQYF
TRBV7-2 | CASSSTRLGDIQYF
TRBV6-6 | CASSGTSENTDTQYF